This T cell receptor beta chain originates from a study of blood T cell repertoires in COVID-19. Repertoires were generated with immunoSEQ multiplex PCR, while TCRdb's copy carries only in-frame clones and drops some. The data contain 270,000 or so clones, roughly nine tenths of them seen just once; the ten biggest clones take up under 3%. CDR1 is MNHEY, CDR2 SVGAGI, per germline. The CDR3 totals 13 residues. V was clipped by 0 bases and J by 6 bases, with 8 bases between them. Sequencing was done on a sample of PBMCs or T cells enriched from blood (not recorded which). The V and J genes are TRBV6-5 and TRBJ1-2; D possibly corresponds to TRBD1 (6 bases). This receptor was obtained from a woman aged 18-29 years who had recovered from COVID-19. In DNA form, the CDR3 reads TGTGCCAGCAGTTACTCTAGGGACAATGGCTACACCTTC. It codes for CASSYSRDNGYTF.